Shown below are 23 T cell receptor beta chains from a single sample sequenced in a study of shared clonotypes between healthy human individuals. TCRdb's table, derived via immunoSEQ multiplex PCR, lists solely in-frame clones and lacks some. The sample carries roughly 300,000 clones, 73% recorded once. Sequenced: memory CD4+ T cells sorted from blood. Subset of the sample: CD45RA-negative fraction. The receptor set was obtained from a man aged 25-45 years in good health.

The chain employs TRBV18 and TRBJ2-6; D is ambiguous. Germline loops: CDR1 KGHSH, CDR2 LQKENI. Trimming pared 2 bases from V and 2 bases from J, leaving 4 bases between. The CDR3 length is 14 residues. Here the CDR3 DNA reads TGTGCCAGCTCACCATGGACTGGGGCCAACGTCCTGACTTTC. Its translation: CASSPWTGANVLTF.

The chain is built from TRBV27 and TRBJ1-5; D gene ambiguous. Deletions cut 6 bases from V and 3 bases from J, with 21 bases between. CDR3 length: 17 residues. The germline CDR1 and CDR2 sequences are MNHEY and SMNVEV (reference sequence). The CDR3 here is CASRRSTGHFDNQPQHF. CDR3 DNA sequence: TGTGCCAGCAGACGAAGTACTGGTCACTTCGACAATCAGCCCCAGCATTTT.

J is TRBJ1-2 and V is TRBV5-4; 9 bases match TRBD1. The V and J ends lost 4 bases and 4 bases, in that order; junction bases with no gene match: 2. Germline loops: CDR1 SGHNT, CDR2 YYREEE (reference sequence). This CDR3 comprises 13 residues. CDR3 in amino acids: CASSGGQGYGYTF. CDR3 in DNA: TGTGCCAGCAGCGGGGGACAGGGCTATGGCTACACCTTC. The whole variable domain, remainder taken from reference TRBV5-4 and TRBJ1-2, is ETGVTQSPTHLIKTRGQQVTLRCSSQSGHNTVSWYQQALGQGPQFIFQYYREEENGRGNFPPRFSGLQFPNYSSELNVNALELDDSALYLCASSGGQGYGYTFGSGTRLTVV.

The CDR3 protein is CAWTPGQGILETQYF. The CDR3 DNA follows: TGTGCCTGGACTCCGGGACAGGGTATTTTAGAGACCCAGTACTTC. This chain links TRBV30 with TRBJ2-5, with 9 bases aligning to TRBD1. CDR3 length equals 15 residues. Trimming took 4 bases from V and 4 from J; bases not matched to a gene: 10. CDR1 and CDR2 (germline): GTSNPN, SVGIG (reference sequence).

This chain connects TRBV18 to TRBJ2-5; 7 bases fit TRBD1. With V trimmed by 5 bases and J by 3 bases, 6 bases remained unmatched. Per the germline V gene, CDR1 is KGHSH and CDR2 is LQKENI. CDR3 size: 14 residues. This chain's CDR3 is CASSEQGSKETQYF. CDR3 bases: TGTGCCAGCTCAGAACAGGGGTCCAAAGAGACCCAGTACTTC.

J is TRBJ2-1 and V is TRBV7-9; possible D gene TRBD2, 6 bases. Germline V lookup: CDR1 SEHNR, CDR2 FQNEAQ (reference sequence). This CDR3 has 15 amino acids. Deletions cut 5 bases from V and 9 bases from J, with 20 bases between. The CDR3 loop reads CASSLASGSRSEQFF. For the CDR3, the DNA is TGTGCCAGCAGCCTGGCGTCCGGGAGTCGTAGTGAGCAGTTCTTC.

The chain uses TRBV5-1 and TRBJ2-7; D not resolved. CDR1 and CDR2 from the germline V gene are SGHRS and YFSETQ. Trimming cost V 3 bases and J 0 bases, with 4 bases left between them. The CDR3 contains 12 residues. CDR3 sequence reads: CASSYSSYEQYF. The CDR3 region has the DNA TGCGCCAGCAGCTACTCCTCCTACGAGCAGTACTTC.

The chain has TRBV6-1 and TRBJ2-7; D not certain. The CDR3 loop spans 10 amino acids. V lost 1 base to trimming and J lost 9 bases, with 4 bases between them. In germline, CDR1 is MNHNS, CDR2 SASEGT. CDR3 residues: CASSEGVQYF. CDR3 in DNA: TGTGCCAGCAGTGAAGGGGTGCAGTACTTC.

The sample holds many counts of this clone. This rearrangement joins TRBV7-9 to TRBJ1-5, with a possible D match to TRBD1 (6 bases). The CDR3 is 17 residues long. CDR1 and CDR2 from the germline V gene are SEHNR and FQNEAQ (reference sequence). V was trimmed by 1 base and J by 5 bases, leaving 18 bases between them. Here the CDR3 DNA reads TGTGCCAGCAGCTTAGGTTTCCTTGGGGCAGGGGATCAGCCCCAGCATTTT. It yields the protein CASSLGFLGAGDQPQHF.

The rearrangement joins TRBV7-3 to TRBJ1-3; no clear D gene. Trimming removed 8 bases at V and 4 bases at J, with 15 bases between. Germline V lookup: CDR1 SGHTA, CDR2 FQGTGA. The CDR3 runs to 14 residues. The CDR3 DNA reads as TGTGCCAGCGTGGAGACCGAGGTGGGAAACACCATATATTTT. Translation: CASVETEVGNTIYF. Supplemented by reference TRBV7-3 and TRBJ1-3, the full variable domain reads GAGVSQTPSNKVTEKGKYVELRCDPISGHTALYWYRQSLGQGPEFLIYFQGTGAADDSGLPNDRFFAVRPEGSVSTLKIQRTERGDSAVYLCASVETEVGNTIYFGEGSWLTVV.

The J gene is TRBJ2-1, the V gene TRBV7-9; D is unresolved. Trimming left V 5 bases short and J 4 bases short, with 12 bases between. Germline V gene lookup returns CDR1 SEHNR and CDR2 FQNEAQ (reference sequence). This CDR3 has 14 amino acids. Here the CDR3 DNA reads TGTGCCAGCAGCCCCTGGACGTTATACAATGAGCAGTTCTTC. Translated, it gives CASSPWTLYNEQFF. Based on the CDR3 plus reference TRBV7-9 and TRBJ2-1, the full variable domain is DTGVSQNPRHKITKRGQNVTFRCDPISEHNRLYWYRQTLGQGPEFLTYFQNEAQLEKSRLLSDRFSAERPKGSFSTLEIQRTEQGDSAMYLCASSPWTLYNEQFFGPGTRLTVL.

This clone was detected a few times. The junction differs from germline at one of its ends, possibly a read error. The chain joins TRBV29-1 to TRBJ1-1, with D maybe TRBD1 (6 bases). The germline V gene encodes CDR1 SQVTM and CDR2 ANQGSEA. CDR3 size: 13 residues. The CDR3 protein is CSAEQGQNTEAFF. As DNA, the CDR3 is TGCAGCGCTGAACAGGGCCAGAACACTGAAGCTTTCTTT.

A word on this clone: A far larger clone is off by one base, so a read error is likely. CDR3 residues: CASSPRTESSYEQYF. Written as DNA, the CDR3 is TGTGCCAGTAGCCCGAGGACAGAATCCTCCTACGAGCAGTACTTC. The chain combines TRBV19 with TRBJ2-7, with D perhaps matching TRBD1 (6 bases). The CDR3 sequence is 15 residues long. Trimming took 6 bases from V and 0 from J, leaving 15 bases between them. Germline loops: CDR1 LNHDA, CDR2 SQIVND (reference sequence).

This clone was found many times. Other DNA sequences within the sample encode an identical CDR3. Here the CDR3 DNA reads TGTGCCAGCAGTGTTGGGGAGACCCAGTACTTC. Amino acid sequence: CASSVGETQYF. V usage is TRBV2 and J usage is TRBJ2-5; D is undetermined. V dropped 4 bases and J dropped 5 bases, with 5 bases sitting between them. The CDR3 is 11 amino acids. Germline V gene data show CDR1 as SNHLY and CDR2 as FYNNEI.

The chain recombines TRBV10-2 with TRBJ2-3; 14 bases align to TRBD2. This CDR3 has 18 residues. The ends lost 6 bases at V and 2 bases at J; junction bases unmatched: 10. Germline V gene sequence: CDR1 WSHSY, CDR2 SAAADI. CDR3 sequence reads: CASRKGLAGVSLTDTQYF. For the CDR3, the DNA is TGCGCCAGCAGAAAGGGACTAGCGGGAGTATCCCTCACAGATACGCAGTATTTT.

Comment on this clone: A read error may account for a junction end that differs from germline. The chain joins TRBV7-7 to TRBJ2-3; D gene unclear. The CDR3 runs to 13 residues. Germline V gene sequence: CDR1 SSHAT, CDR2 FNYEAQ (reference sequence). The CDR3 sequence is CASSIGRLDTQYF. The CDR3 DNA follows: TGTGCTAGCAGCATCGGACGGTTAGATACGCAGTATTTT.

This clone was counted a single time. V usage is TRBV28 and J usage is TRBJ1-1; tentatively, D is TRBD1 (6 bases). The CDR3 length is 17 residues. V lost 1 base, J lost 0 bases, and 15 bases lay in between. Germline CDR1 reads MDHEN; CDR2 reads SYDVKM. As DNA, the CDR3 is TGTGCCAGCAGTTTATTGGGGGGCTACGATCTGAACACTGAAGCTTTCTTT. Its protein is CASSLLGGYDLNTEAFF.

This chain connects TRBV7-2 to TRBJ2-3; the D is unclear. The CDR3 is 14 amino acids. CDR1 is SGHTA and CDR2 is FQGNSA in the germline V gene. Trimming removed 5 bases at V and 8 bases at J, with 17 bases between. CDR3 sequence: CASSPYRPAATQYF. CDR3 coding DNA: TGTGCCAGCAGCCCATATCGCCCCGCAGCTACGCAGTATTTT.

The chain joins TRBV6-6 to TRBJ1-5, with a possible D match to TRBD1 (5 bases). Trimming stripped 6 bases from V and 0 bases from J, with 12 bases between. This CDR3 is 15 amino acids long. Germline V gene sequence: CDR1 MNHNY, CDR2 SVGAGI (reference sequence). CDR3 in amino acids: CASSPTGASNQPQHF. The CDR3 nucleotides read TGTGCCAGCAGCCCTACTGGGGCTAGCAATCAGCCCCAGCATTTT.

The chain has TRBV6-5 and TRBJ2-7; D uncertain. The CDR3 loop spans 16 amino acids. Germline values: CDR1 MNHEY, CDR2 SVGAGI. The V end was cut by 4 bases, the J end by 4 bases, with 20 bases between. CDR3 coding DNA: TGTGCCAGCAGTTTAGGAGTGGGCGGCGAACCTTACGAGCAGTACTTC. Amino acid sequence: CASSLGVGGEPYEQYF.

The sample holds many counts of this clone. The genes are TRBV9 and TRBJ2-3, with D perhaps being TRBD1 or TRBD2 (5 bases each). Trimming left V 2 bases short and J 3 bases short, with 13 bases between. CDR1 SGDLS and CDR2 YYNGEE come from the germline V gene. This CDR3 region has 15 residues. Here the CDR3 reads CASSVGTHPTDTQYF. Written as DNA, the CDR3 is TGTGCCAGCAGCGTCGGGACCCACCCTACAGATACGCAGTATTTT. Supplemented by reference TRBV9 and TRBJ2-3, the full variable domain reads DSGVTQTPKHLITATGQRVTLRCSPRSGDLSVYWYQQSLDQGLQFLIQYYNGEERAKGNILERFSAQQFPDLHSELNLSSLELGDSALYFCASSVGTHPTDTQYFGPGTRLTVL.

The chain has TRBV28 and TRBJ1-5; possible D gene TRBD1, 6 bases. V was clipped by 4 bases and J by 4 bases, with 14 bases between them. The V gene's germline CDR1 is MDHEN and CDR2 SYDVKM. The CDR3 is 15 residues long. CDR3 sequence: CASSSTGTPNQPQHF. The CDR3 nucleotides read TGTGCCAGCAGTTCGACCGGGACACCGAATCAGCCCCAGCATTTT.

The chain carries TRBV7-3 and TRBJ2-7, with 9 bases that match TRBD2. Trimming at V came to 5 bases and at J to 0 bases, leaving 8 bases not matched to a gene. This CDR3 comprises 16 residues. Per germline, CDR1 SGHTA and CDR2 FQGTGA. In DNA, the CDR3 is TGTGCCAGCAGCCTATCTCCAGCGGGAGGCTCCTACGAGCAGTACTTC. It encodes CASSLSPAGGSYEQYF.